Below, 2 T cell receptor beta chains from the same sample are listed, as sequenced in a study of T-cell memory formation after mild COVID-19. TCRdb used MiXCR to reprocess the 5' RACE reads, holding one entry per CDR3 protein. The sample has 200,000 to 250,000 distinct CDR3 sequences, approximately 10% seen once. The sequenced sample consisted of PBMCs or a T cell subset sorted from them (not recorded which). These receptors were taken from a man younger than 35 who had mild COVID-19 (a few samples of this study predate the infection). Cell type and time point are not known.

There are a few counts of this clonotype. J is TRBJ2-7 and V is TRBV11-2, with a weak D call TRBD2 (6 bases). From germline, CDR1 is SGHAT and CDR2 FQNNGV. The germline V and J ends were trimmed by 1 base and 3 bases, with 7 bases remaining between them. The CDR3 is made up of 13 amino acids. This CDR3 is CASSLGGIYEQYF. The CDR3 coding sequence is TGTGCCAGCAGCTTAGGCGGGATCTACGAGCAGTACTTC.

The chain uses TRBV3-1 and TRBJ2-4; the match to TRBD1 covers 8 bases. Germline V gives CDR1 LGHDT, CDR2 YNNKEL (reference sequence). This CDR3 is 17 amino acids long. With 0 bases clipped from V and 8 bases from J, the junction kept 12 bases outside the gene matches. The CDR3 DNA sequence: TGTGCCAGCAGCCAAGATCTTCCGGGACAGGTCTACGACATTCAGTACTTC. This encodes CASSQDLPGQVYDIQYF.